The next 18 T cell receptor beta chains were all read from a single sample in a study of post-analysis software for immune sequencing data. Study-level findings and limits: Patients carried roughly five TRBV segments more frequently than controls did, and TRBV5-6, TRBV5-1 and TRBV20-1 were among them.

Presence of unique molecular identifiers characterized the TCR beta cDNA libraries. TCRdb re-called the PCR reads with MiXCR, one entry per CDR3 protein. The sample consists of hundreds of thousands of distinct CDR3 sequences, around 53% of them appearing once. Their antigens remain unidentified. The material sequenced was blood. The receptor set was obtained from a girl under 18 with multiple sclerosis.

The CDR3 DNA reads TGTGCCACGGTGGGACCTTACTACGAGCAGTACTTC. The encoded protein is CATVGPYYEQYF. The chain carries TRBV28 and TRBJ2-7; D assignment may be TRBD1 or TRBD2 (5 bases each). CDR1 is MDHEN and CDR2 is SYDVKM in the germline V gene. CDR3 length equals 12 residues. The germline V and J ends were trimmed by 10 bases and 3 bases, with 13 bases remaining between them.

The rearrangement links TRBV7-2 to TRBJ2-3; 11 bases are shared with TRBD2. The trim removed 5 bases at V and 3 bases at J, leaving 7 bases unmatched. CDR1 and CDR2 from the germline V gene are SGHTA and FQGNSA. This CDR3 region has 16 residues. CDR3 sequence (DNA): TGTGCCAGCAGCCCTAGCGGGAGGCGGGGAACAGATACGCAGTATTTT. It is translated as CASSPSGRRGTDTQYF.

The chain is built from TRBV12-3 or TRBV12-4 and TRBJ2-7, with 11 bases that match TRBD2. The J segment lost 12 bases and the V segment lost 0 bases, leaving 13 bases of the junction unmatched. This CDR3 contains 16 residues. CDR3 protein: CASSLAISPTSGSLYF. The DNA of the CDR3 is TGTGCCAGCAGTTTAGCCATAAGTCCTACTAGCGGGAGCTTGTACTTC.

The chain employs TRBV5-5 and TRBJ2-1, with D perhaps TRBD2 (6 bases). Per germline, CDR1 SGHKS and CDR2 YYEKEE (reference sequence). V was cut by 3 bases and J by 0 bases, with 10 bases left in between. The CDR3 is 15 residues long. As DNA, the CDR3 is TGTGCCAGCAGCTCACGGGAGAGCTCCTACAATGAGCAGTTCTTC. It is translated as CASSSRESSYNEQFF.

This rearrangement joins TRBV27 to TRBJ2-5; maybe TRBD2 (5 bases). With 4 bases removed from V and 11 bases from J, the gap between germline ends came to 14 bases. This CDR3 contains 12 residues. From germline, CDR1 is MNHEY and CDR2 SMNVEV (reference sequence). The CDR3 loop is CASSSPGWEQYF. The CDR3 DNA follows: TGTGCCAGCAGTTCCCCCGGGTGGGAGCAGTACTTC.

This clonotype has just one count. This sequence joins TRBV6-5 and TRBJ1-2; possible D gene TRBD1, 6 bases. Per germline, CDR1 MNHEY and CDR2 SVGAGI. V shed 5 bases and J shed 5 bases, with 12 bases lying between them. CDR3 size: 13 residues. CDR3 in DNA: TGTGCCAGCAGTCGTACCAGGGGATATGGCTACACCTTC. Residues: CASSRTRGYGYTF.

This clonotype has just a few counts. The CDR3, as DNA: TGCAGTGCTAGTATTTTAGCGGGGGGCCCACAAGAGACCCAGTACTTC. It translates to CSASILAGGPQETQYF. This chain uses TRBV20-1 with TRBJ2-5; 10 bases agree with TRBD2. This CDR3 is built from 16 residues. Germline assignment: CDR1 DFQATT and CDR2 SNEGSKA (reference sequence). Trimming cost V 3 bases and J 2 bases; bases outside gene matches: 9.

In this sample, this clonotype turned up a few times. The CDR3 protein is CATSRDQGASGYTF. CDR3 DNA sequence: TGTGCCACCAGCAGAGATCAGGGGGCGAGTGGCTACACCTTC. This chain joins TRBV15 and TRBJ1-2, with TRBD1 matching 8 bases. This CDR3 has 14 residues. Germline V gene data show CDR1 as LNHNV and CDR2 as YYDKDF (reference sequence). The ends lost 0 bases at V and 7 bases at J; junction bases unmatched: 4.

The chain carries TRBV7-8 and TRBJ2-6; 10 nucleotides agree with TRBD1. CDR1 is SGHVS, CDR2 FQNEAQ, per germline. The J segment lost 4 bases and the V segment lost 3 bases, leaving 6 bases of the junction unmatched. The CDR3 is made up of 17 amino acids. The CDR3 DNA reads TGTGCCAGCAGCTTGAATCCGGGACAGGGGGGGGCCAACGTCCTGACTTTC. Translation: CASSLNPGQGGANVLTF. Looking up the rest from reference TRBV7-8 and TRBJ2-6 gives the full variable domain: GAGVSQSPRYKVAKRGQDVALRCDPISGHVSLFWYQQALGQGPEFLTYFQNEAQLDKSGLPSDRFFAERPEGSVSTLKIQRTQQEDSAVYLCASSLNPGQGGANVLTFGAGSRLTVL.

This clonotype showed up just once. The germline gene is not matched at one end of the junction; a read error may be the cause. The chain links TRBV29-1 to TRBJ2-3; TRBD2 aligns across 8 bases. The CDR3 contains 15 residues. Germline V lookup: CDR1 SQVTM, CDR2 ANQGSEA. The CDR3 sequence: CSVVRRGGTTDAQYF. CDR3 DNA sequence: TGCAGCGTTGTCCGGCGCGGGGGGACCACAGATGCGCAGTATTTT.

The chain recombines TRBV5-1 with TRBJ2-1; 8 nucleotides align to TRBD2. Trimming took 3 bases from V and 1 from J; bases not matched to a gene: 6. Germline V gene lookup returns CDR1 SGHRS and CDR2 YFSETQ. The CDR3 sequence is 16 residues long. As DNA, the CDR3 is TGCGCCAGCAGCTACATAGCGGGACGTTCCTACAATGAGCAGTTCTTC. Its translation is CASSYIAGRSYNEQFF.

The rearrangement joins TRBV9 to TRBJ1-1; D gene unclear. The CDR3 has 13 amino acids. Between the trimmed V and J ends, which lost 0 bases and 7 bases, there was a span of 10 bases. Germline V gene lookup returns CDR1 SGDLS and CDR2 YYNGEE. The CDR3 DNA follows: TGTGCCAGCAGCGTAGACCCAAGACATGAAGCTTTCTTT. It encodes CASSVDPRHEAFF.

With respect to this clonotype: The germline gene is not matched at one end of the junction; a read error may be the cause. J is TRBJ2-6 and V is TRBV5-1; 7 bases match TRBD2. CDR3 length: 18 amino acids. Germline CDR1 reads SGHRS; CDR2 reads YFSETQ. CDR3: CASGLDLAVNSGANVLTF. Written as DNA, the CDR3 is TGCGCCAGCGGCTTGGACCTAGCGGTTAACTCTGGGGCCAACGTCCTGACTTTC.

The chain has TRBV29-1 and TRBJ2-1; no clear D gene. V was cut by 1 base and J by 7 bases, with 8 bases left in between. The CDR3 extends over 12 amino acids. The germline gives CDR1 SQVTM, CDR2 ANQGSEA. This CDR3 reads CSVEVARNEQFF. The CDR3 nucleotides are TGCAGCGTTGAAGTGGCAAGAAATGAGCAGTTCTTC.

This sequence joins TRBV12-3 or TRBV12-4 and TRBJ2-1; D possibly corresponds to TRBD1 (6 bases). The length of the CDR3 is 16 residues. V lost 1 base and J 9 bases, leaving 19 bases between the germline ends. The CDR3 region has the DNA TGTGCCAGCAGTTTAGGCCCGGGACACGGTTTGGGTGAGCAGTTCTTC. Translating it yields CASSLGPGHGLGEQFF.

CDR3 in amino acids: CAISEGGGATDTQYF. For the CDR3, the DNA is TGTGCCATCAGTGAAGGGGGGGGGGCGACAGATACGCAGTATTTT. V usage is TRBV10-3 and J usage is TRBJ2-3, with D perhaps TRBD2 (7 bases). In germline, CDR1 is ENHRY, CDR2 SYGVKD. The V end lost 3 bases, the J end lost 3 bases, and 13 bases lay between the germline ends. The CDR3 has 15 residues.

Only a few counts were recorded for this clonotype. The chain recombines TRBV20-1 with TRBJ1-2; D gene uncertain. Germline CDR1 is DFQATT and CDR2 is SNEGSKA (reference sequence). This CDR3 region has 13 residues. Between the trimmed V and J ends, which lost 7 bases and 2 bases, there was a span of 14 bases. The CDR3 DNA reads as TGCAGTGGAGACTCGGAGGCAAACTATGGCTACACCTTC. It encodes CSGDSEANYGYTF.

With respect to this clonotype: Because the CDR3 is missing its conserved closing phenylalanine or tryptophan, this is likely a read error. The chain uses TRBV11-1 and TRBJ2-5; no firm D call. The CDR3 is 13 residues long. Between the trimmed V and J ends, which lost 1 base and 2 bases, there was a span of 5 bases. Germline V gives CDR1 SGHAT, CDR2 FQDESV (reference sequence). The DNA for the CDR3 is TGTGCCAGCAGCTTAGTACAGCAAGAGACCCAGTACCTC. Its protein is CASSLVQQETQYL.